This T cell receptor (beta chain) was sequenced in a study of T cells in Graves' hyperthyroidism and ophthalmopathy. Of note for this clonotype: Antigen unknown.

General study results and limits: From stable hyperthyroidism, ophthalmopathy was separated by a 13 V-J model. Blood shared most expanded thyroid clonotypes above 0.001.

CDR1 and CDR2 (germline): DFQATT, SNEGSKA (reference sequence). V lost 2 bases to trimming and J lost 5 bases, with 15 bases between them. The CDR3 sequence is 14 residues long. Amplified TCR beta CDR3 regions came from RNA transcripts. The TCR CDR3 was amplified in a first-round RT-PCR using the HTBI primer set. One entry per CDR3 protein results from TCRdb running MiXCR on the multiplex PCR reads. Among around 600,000 distinct CDR3 sequences listed, 12% to 15% were seen once. For ophthalmopathy patients, the Clinical Activity Score was at least 3 and the NOSPECS grade at least 4; duration was under 3 months. Patients showing uncontrolled infection, other autoimmune disease, pregnancy or lactation were ineligible.

Source material: blood. This TCR was sampled from a woman between 18 and 29 years old with Graves' ophthalmopathy. The chain uses TRBV20-1 and TRBJ1-2; possible D gene TRBD1, 5 bases. The CDR3 sequence is CSARQQVAGYGYTF. DNA for the CDR3: TGCAGTGCTAGACAACAGGTGGCAGGGTATGGCTACACCTTC.